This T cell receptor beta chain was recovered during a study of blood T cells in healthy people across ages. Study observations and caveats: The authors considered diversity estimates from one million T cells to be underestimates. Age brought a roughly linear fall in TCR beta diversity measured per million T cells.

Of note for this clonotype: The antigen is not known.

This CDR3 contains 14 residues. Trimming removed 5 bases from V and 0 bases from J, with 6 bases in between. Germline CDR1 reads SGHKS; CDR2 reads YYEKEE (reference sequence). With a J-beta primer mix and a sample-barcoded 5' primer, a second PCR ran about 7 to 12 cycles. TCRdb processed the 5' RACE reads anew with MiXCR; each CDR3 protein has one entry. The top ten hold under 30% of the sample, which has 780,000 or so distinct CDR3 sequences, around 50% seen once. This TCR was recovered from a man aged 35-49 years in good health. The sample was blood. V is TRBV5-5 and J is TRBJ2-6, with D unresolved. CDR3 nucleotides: TGTGCCAGCAGATACGACTCTGGGGCCAACGTCCTGACTTTC. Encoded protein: CASRYDSGANVLTF.